The 27 T cell receptor beta chains listed next were all sequenced from one sample in a study of Graves' ophthalmopathy and Graves' hyperthyroidism. Researchers took RNA transcripts and amplified TCR beta CDR3 regions from them. First-round RT-PCR relied on HTBI primers, and a second-round multiplex PCR came next. TCRdb independently ran MiXCR on the multiplex PCR reads; one entry per CDR3 protein. The sample includes about 400,000 distinct CDR3 sequences, under 25% of them seen just once. Sequencing used peripheral blood. The receptor set was obtained from a woman between 18 and 29 years old with stable Graves' hyperthyroidism.

This clonotype was seen at least ten times. V gene TRBV20-1 combines with J gene TRBJ1-2; the match to TRBD1 covers 10 bases. The CDR3 runs to 13 residues. Germline-derived CDR1 and CDR2 are DFQATT and SNEGSKA (reference sequence). The J segment lost 7 bases and the V segment lost 4 bases, leaving 6 bases of the junction unmatched. CDR3 coding DNA: TGCAGTGCTACCCGGACAGGGGGATCTGGCTACACCTTC. This encodes CSATRTGGSGYTF.

The V call is TRBV12-3 or TRBV12-4, the J call TRBJ1-1; D is possibly TRBD1 (5 bases). Trimming removed 7 bases from V and 0 bases from J, with 15 bases in between. This CDR3 is 15 amino acids long. The CDR3 spells CASTHLGRLNTEAFF. The DNA of the CDR3 is TGTGCCAGCACCCATCTGGGACGGTTGAACACTGAAGCTTTCTTT.

This clonotype was observed many times. The chain joins TRBV19 to TRBJ2-5; tentative D call: TRBD1 (5 bases). Germline V gives CDR1 LNHDA, CDR2 SQIVND (reference sequence). V shed 6 bases and J shed 2 bases, with 16 bases lying between them. The CDR3 totals 15 residues. The CDR3 nucleotides read TGTGCCAGTAGCAGGAGTGGGGCAGTTCAAGAGACCCAGTACTTC. Residues: CASSRSGAVQETQYF. Variable domain in full (rest from reference TRBV19 and TRBJ2-5): DGGITQSPKYLFRKEGQNVTLSCEQNLNHDAMYWYRQDPGQGLRLIYYSQIVNDFQKGDIAEGYSVSREKKESFPLTVTSAQKNPTAFYLCASSRSGAVQETQYFGPGTRLLVL.

This clonotype showed up many times. V gene TRBV30 combines with J gene TRBJ1-5; tentatively, D is TRBD1 (6 bases). This CDR3 spans 14 amino acids. V lost 2 bases and J 0 bases, leaving 8 bases between the germline ends. Germline CDR1 and CDR2: GTSNPN and SVGIG (reference sequence). In DNA form, the CDR3 reads TGTGCCTGGAGTCGGGGGCATAGCAATCAGCCCCAGCATTTT. Its translation is CAWSRGHSNQPQHF.

In this sample, this clonotype turned up many times. V gene TRBV7-9 combines with J gene TRBJ2-7; D is uncertain. V shed 3 bases and J shed 4 bases, with 10 bases lying between them. This CDR3 contains 13 residues. Germline values: CDR1 SEHNR, CDR2 FQNEAQ (reference sequence). CDR3 nucleotide sequence: TGTGCCAGCAGCTTCGGACGGAGTTACGAGCAGTACTTC. The encoded protein is CASSFGRSYEQYF. The full variable domain, in which reference TRBV7-9 and TRBJ2-7 provide the parts outside the CDR3, is DTGVSQNPRHKITKRGQNVTFRCDPISEHNRLYWYRQTLGQGPEFLTYFQNEAQLEKSRLLSDRFSAERPKGSFSTLEIQRTEQGDSAMYLCASSFGRSYEQYFGPGTRLTVT.

The rearrangement joins TRBV6-1 to TRBJ2-7; 7 nucleotides match TRBD2. V shed 3 bases, J shed 2 bases, and the junction held 7 bases outside the gene matches. CDR1 and CDR2 (germline): MNHNS, SASEGT. This CDR3 has 15 amino acids. The CDR3 loop reads CASSEEASGTYEQYF. The CDR3 DNA reads as TGTGCCAGCAGTGAGGAGGCTAGCGGAACCTACGAGCAGTACTTC.

In its sample, this clonotype was seen many times. The chain links TRBV29-1 to TRBJ1-2; D not resolved. Trimming pared 1 base from V and 4 bases from J, leaving 10 bases between. Per the germline V gene, CDR1 is SQVTM and CDR2 is ANQGSEA. The CDR3 contains 13 residues. CDR3 DNA sequence: TGCAGCGTTGAAGTGCCAAACACCTATGGCTACACCTTC. Protein sequence: CSVEVPNTYGYTF.

This clonotype showed up many times. The chain has TRBV4-3 and TRBJ1-2; 8 nucleotides align to TRBD1. V trimming: 3 bases; J trimming: 5 bases; junction bases outside the gene matches: 14. Germline V gene lookup returns CDR1 LGHNA and CDR2 YSLEER. The CDR3 spans 17 residues. DNA of the CDR3: TGCGCCAGCAGCCATGACAGGGGAGGCGAGGGGGGTTATGGCTACACCTTC. Encoded protein: CASSHDRGGEGGYGYTF.

This rearrangement joins TRBV12-3 or TRBV12-4 to TRBJ2-2; D gene uncertain. CDR3 length: 14 residues. Trimming removed 6 bases at V and 3 bases at J, with 11 bases between. CDR3 amino acids: CASSQAQYTGELFF. The CDR3 region has the DNA TGTGCCAGCAGCCAGGCCCAGTACACCGGGGAGCTGTTTTTT.

This clonotype has a count of ten or more. The chain uses TRBV10-3 and TRBJ2-7; a possible D gene is TRBD1 (5 bases). This CDR3 spans 14 amino acids. V was pared by 9 bases and J by 0 bases, with 15 bases between. CDR1 ENHRY and CDR2 SYGVKD come from the germline V gene. CDR3 in amino acids: CAMQQEISSYEQYF. The CDR3 DNA follows: TGTGCCATGCAACAGGAAATTAGCTCCTACGAGCAGTACTTC.

In this sample, this clonotype turned up many times. CDR3 in DNA: TGTGCTAGTGGACAAACAGGGGACACTGAAGCTTTCTTT. It encodes CASGQTGDTEAFF. This chain connects TRBV12-5 to TRBJ1-1; TRBD1 matches 7 bases. CDR3 length: 13 residues. V lost 6 bases and J lost 3; bases outside the gene matches: 4. Germline CDR1 LGHNT, CDR2 FRNRAP.

This clonotype was seen many times. This chain uses TRBV20-1 with TRBJ2-2; 11 nucleotides line up with TRBD2. Germline-derived CDR1 and CDR2 are DFQATT and SNEGSKA (reference sequence). The J segment lost 6 bases and the V segment lost 6 bases, leaving 12 bases of the junction unmatched. This CDR3 contains 16 residues. CDR3 loop: CSAIALLAGVSGELFF. The DNA for the CDR3 is TGCAGTGCCATAGCCTTACTAGCGGGAGTGTCCGGGGAGCTGTTTTTT.

In this sample, this clonotype turned up many times. The chain joins TRBV5-1 to TRBJ2-7; D tentatively reads TRBD1 or TRBD2 (5 bases each). This CDR3 comprises 16 residues. The germline CDR1 and CDR2 sequences are SGHRS and YFSETQ. V was cut by 0 bases and J by 3 bases, with 16 bases left in between. This CDR3 reads CASSLGGTSDGYEQYF. The CDR3 bases are TGCGCCAGCAGCTTGGGGGGGACCTCGGACGGCTACGAGCAGTACTTC.

There are many counts of this clonotype. The chain couples TRBV7-6 to TRBJ1-2, with D possibly matching TRBD1 (5 bases). CDR1 is SGHVS and CDR2 is FNYEAQ in the germline V gene. This CDR3 comprises 13 residues. The germline V and J ends were trimmed by 5 bases and 11 bases, with 18 bases remaining between them. Here the CDR3 reads CASSKIRDLLYTF. In nucleotides, the CDR3 is TGTGCCAGCAGCAAGATCCGGGACCTCCTATACACCTTC. Full variable domain (missing parts from reference TRBV7-6 and TRBJ1-2): GAGVSQSPRYKVTKRGQDVALRCDPISGHVSLYWYRQALGQGPEFLTYFNYEAQQDKSGLPNDRFSAERPEGSISTLTIQRTEQRDSAMYRCASSKIRDLLYTFGSGTRLTVV.

This clonotype occurred many times. The rearrangement joins TRBV5-1 to TRBJ1-3, with D maybe TRBD1 (5 bases). V was pared by 4 bases and J by 3 bases, with 11 bases between. The CDR3 loop spans 14 amino acids. CDR1 and CDR2 (germline): SGHRS, YFSETQ. CDR3 residues: CASSRRGGGNTIYF. CDR3 bases: TGCGCCAGCAGCCGGCGGGGGGGTGGAAACACCATATATTTT.

This clonotype showed up just a few times. A read error may account for a junction end that differs from germline. The V and J genes are TRBV6-1 and TRBJ2-4; D remains unclear. CDR1 and CDR2 from the germline V gene are MNHNS and SASEGT. CDR3 size: 15 residues. CDR3 DNA: TGTGCCAGCAGTGATGACGACCCTTCCAAAAACATTAAGTACTTC. Translated: CASSDDDPSKNIKYF.

Many counts were recorded for this clonotype. The rearrangement joins TRBV3-1 to TRBJ1-1; D is perhaps TRBD1 (5 bases). CDR3 length: 15 residues. V shed 0 bases and J shed 5 bases, with 13 bases lying between them. Looked up from germline, CDR1 is LGHDT and CDR2 is YNNKEL (reference sequence). In DNA form, the CDR3 reads TGTGCCAGCAGCCAAGAAGCAGGGCCTGGGACTGAAGCTTTCTTT. It is translated as CASSQEAGPGTEAFF.

This clonotype was detected ten times or more. The rearrangement joins TRBV15 to TRBJ2-7, with TRBD1 matching 11 bases. In germline, CDR1 is LNHNV, CDR2 YYDKDF (reference sequence). The CDR3 totals 16 residues. Germline trimming cut 0 bases from V and 7 bases from J; bases unmatched to any gene: 8. The CDR3 nucleotides read TGTGCCACCAGCAGAGAGGGGAGGGGACAGGGGGTAGAGCAGTACTTC. As protein: CATSREGRGQGVEQYF.

The table lists this clonotype with many counts. This chain connects TRBV5-1 to TRBJ2-7, with D possibly TRBD2 on 5 matching bases. This CDR3 is built from 15 residues. V was cut by 3 bases and J by 0 bases, with 13 bases left in between. Germline V gene sequence: CDR1 SGHRS, CDR2 YFSETQ. The CDR3 nucleotides are TGCGCCAGCAGCTGGTCTAGCAGTAGCTCCTACGAGCAGTACTTC. It yields the protein CASSWSSSSSYEQYF.

This clonotype was seen ten or more times. CDR3 sequence reads: CASSEQEGGTETQYF. CDR3 DNA: TGTGCCAGCAGCGAGCAGGAGGGAGGGACGGAGACCCAGTACTTC. The chain employs TRBV11-2 and TRBJ2-5; 7 bases fit TRBD2. The germline gives CDR1 SGHAT, CDR2 FQNNGV. V trimming: 5 bases; J trimming: 5 bases; junction bases outside the gene matches: 11. The length of the CDR3 is 15 residues.

This clonotype was seen many times. Mismatch with germline at one junction end may stem from a read error. This chain links TRBV7-2 with TRBJ2-4; a weak D match, TRBD2 (5 bases). CDR1 is SGHTA and CDR2 is FQGNSA in the germline V gene. The CDR3 length is 14 residues. CDR3 in DNA: TGTGCCAGCAGCTTCCGGAGGAGCGAAAACATTAAGTACTTC. Translated, it gives CASSFRRSENIKYF.

This clonotype was seen repeatedly, ten times or more. The chain has TRBV10-3 and TRBJ2-7; no firm D call. Trimming removed 6 bases from V and 5 bases from J, with 14 bases in between. Germline values: CDR1 ENHRY, CDR2 SYGVKD. The CDR3 spans 13 residues. The chain's CDR3 is CAIRRNPLDEQYF. The CDR3 region has the DNA TGTGCCATCAGAAGGAACCCCTTAGACGAGCAGTACTTC.

This clonotype appeared a single time. V usage is TRBV10-3 and J usage is TRBJ2-7; tentative D call: TRBD2 (5 bases). V lost 2 bases and J lost 3, with 5 bases in between. Germline CDR1 is ENHRY and CDR2 is SYGVKD. The CDR3 loop spans 12 amino acids. The chain's CDR3 is CAISEDYYEQYF. CDR3 DNA: TGTGCCATCAGTGAGGACTACTACGAGCAGTACTTC.

This clonotype has ten or more counts. The chain employs TRBV30 and TRBJ1-1, with D perhaps TRBD1 (5 bases). This CDR3 is 15 amino acids long. Germline V gives CDR1 GTSNPN, CDR2 SVGIG (reference sequence). V lost 3 bases, J lost 5 bases, and 19 bases lay in between. DNA for the CDR3: TGTGCCTGGAGACTCATGGGGGGGTTAGGAACTGAAGCTTTCTTT. Amino acid sequence: CAWRLMGGLGTEAFF.

This clonotype has only a few counts. The J gene is TRBJ1-2, the V gene TRBV6-5; no clear D. The germline V and J ends were trimmed by 0 bases and 2 bases, with 13 bases remaining between them. The CDR3 consists of 16 residues. In germline, CDR1 is MNHEY, CDR2 SVGAGI. CDR3 sequence reads: CASSYSGATWNYGYTF. In DNA, the CDR3 is TGTGCCAGCAGTTACTCGGGTGCCACCTGGAACTATGGCTACACCTTC.

The chain joins TRBV20-1 to TRBJ2-7, with unresolved D. V was clipped by 1 base and J by 4 bases, with 14 bases between them. Per the germline V gene, CDR1 is DFQATT and CDR2 is SNEGSKA (reference sequence). The length of the CDR3 is 14 residues. CDR3 sequence reads: CSARGEARPYEQYF. CDR3 DNA: TGCAGTGCTAGAGGGGAAGCGAGACCTTACGAGCAGTACTTC.

This clonotype occurred many times. The V gene is TRBV10-1, the J gene TRBJ2-2; D possibly uses TRBD1 or TRBD2 (5 bases each). The CDR3 extends over 14 amino acids. CDR1 and CDR2 (germline): WNHNN, SYGVQD (reference sequence). V gave up 6 bases and J gave up 3 bases, with 11 bases separating them. The CDR3 region is CASSPGTDTGELFF. CDR3 coding DNA: TGCGCCAGCAGCCCCGGGACCGACACCGGGGAGCTGTTTTTT.